This T cell receptor beta chain stems from a study of PD-L1 blockade in urothelial cancer. Across the whole study: Blood underwent analysis 3 weeks (second dose) and 6 weeks after treatment began. A median of about 130,000 T cells was found in the blood samples.

The CDR3 has 15 residues. In germline, CDR1 is SGHRS, CDR2 YFSETQ. The V end was cut by 0 bases, the J end by 2 bases, with 9 bases between. Time point defined: peripheral blood 6 weeks after treatment start. Locally advanced or metastatic urothelial carcinoma affected the patients. Here immunoSEQ multiplex PCR was the method, and the copy in TCRdb shows in-frame clones only, minus some. This table holds about 130,000 clones, more than 75% found once. Notes on this clone: The antigen remains undetermined.

Findings of the study overall: Having blood TCR clonality under the median before treatment predicted better survival.

V usage is TRBV5-1 and J usage is TRBJ2-1; TRBD2 might be the D (5 bases). The sequence was collected from a man aged 45-65 years with urothelial cancer. The material was PBMCs, obtained around atezolizumab (anti-PD-L1) treatment. CDR3 sequence reads: CASSLGTAAYNEQFF. The CDR3 nucleotides read TGCGCCAGCAGCTTGGGCACAGCGGCCTACAATGAGCAGTTCTTC.